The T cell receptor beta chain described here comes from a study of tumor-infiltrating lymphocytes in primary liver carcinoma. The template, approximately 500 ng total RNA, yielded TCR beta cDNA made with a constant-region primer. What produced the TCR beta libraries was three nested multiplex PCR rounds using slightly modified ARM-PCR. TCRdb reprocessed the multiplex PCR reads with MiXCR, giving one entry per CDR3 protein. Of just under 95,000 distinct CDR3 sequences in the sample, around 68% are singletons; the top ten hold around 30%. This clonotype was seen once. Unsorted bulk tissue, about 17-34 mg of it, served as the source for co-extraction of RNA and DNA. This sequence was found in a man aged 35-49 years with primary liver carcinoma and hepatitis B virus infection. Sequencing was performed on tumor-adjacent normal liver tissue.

CDR3 nucleotides: TGTGCCAGCAGCTTAGATCGGAGACTAGTAGGAGGGGCTAGCCCCGAGCAGTTCTTC. Protein: CASSLDRRLVGGASPEQFF. V is TRBV11-2 and J is TRBJ2-1, with D tentatively TRBD2 (6 bases). V gave up 0 bases and J gave up 10 bases, with 28 bases separating them. Germline V gene lookup returns CDR1 SGHAT and CDR2 FQNNGV. CDR3 size: 19 residues.